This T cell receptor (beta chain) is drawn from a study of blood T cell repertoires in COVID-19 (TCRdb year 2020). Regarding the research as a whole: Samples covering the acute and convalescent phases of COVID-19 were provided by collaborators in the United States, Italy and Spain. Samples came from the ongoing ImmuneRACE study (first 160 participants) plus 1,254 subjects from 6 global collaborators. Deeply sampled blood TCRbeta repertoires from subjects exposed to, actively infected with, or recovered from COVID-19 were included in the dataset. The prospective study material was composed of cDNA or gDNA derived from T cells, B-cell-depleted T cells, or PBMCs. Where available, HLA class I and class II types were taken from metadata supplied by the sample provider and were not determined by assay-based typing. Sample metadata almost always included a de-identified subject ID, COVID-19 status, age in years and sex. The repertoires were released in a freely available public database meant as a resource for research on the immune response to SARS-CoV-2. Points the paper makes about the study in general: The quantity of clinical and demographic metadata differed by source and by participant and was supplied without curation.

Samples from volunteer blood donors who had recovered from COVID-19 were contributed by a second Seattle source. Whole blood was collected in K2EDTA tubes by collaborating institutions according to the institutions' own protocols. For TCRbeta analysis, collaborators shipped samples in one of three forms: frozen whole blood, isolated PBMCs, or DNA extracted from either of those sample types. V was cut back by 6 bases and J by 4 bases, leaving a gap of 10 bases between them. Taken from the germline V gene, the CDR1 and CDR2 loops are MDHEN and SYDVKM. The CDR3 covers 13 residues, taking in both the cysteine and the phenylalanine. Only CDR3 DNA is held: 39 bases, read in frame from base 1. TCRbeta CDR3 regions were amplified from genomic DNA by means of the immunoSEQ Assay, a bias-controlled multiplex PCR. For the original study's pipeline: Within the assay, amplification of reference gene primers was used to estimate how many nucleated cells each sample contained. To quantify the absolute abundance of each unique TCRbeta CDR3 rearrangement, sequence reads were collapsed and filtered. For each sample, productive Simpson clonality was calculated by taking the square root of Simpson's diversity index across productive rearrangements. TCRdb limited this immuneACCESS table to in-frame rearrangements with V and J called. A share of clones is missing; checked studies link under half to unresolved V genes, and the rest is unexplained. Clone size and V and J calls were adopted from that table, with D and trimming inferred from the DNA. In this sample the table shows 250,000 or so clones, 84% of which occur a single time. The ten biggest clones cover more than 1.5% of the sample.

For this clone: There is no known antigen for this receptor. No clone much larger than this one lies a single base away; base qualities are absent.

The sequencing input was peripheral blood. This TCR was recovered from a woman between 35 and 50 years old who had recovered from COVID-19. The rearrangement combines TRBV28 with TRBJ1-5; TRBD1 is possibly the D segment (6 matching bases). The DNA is TGTGCCAGCAGAACAGGACAGAATCAGCCCCAGCATTTT. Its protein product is CASRTGQNQPQHF.